A single sample gave rise to the 27 T cell receptor beta chains below, sequenced in a study of TIL therapy for anti-PD-1-resistant metastatic lung cancer. The time point here: pre-treatment sample, taken before nivolumab and TIL therapy. The immunoSEQ assay was v3. The repertoire was sequenced with immunoSEQ multiplex PCR; TCRdb's copy has only in-frame clones and lacks some. Here the sample spans 50,000 to 65,000 clones, about two thirds being singletons. This material consisted of blood, taken at baseline. All receptors come from a person aged 25 to 85 with non-small cell lung cancer.

The count of this clone is one. V gene TRBV15 combines with J gene TRBJ2-7; D gene unclear. The CDR3 has 14 residues. V was clipped by 0 bases and J by 1 base, with 7 bases between them. The germline V gene has CDR1 LNHNV and CDR2 YYDKDF (reference sequence). CDR3 DNA sequence: TGTGCCACCAGCAGAGATCGTGGTTCCTACGAGCAGTACTTC. Amino acids: CATSRDRGSYEQYF.

The rearrangement uses TRBV6-6 and TRBJ2-5; unclear D gene. V shed 0 bases and J shed 5 bases, with 10 bases lying between them. CDR1 and CDR2 (germline): MNHNY, SVGAGI (reference sequence). This CDR3 has 14 residues. CDR3 amino acids: CASSYSMSRETQYF. The CDR3 DNA is TGTGCCAGCAGTTACTCGATGTCCAGGGAGACCCAGTACTTC.

The chain uses TRBV6-1 and TRBJ1-4; no reliable D call. The CDR3 consists of 14 residues. Germline loops: CDR1 MNHNS, CDR2 SASEGT. The V gene lost 7 bases and the J gene lost 1 base, with 10 bases spanning the gap. CDR3 nucleotides: TGTGCCAGCACTCCCAGACAAACTAATGAAAAACTGTTTTTT. As protein: CASTPRQTNEKLFF.

The genes are TRBV2 and TRBJ2-3; D possibly corresponds to TRBD1 (6 bases). The V and J ends lost 8 bases and 4 bases respectively, with 19 bases between them. Germline V gives CDR1 SNHLY, CDR2 FYNNEI. The CDR3 spans 15 residues. In nucleotides, the CDR3 is TGTGCCAGCGGGCGTCAGGGGCAGACATCAGATACGCAGTATTTT. Its translation is CASGRQGQTSDTQYF.

This sequence joins TRBV29-1 and TRBJ2-1; D is perhaps TRBD1 (6 bases). The germline V gene has CDR1 SQVTM and CDR2 ANQGSEA. The CDR3 runs to 14 residues. The ends were cut back, 1 base at V and 9 bases at J, with 16 bases in the middle. The CDR3 nucleotides are TGCAGCGTTGAAGCCCCGGACAGAGCGGCTGAGCAGTTCTTC. This translates into CSVEAPDRAAEQFF.

The gene calls are TRBV7-9 and TRBJ2-1, with D possibly matching TRBD2 (5 bases). CDR3 length equals 12 residues. With 4 bases removed from V and 7 bases from J, the gap between germline ends came to 8 bases. CDR1 and CDR2 from the germline V gene are SEHNR and FQNEAQ (reference sequence). CDR3 bases: TGTGCCAGCAGCTCAGGACTGAATGAGCAGTTCTTC. Translation: CASSSGLNEQFF. Using reference TRBV7-9 and TRBJ2-1 for the parts outside the CDR3, the full variable domain is DTGVSQNPRHKITKRGQNVTFRCDPISEHNRLYWYRQTLGQGPEFLTYFQNEAQLEKSRLLSDRFSAERPKGSFSTLEIQRTEQGDSAMYLCASSSGLNEQFFGPGTRLTVL.

The chain combines TRBV10-3 with TRBJ2-5; TRBD1 aligns across 10 bases. This CDR3 spans 13 amino acids. V was pared by 6 bases and J by 3 bases, with 1 base of the junction left unmatched. The germline V gene encodes CDR1 ENHRY and CDR2 SYGVKD. The CDR3: CAISGTGEETQYF. CDR3 sequence (DNA): TGTGCCATCAGCGGGACAGGGGAAGAGACCCAGTACTTC.

The rearrangement joins TRBV2 to TRBJ2-2, with 8 nucleotides matching TRBD2. CDR1 is SNHLY and CDR2 is FYNNEI in the germline V gene. Trimming at V came to 7 bases and at J to 4 bases, leaving 2 bases not matched to a gene. The CDR3 sequence is 13 residues long. DNA of the CDR3: TGTGCCAGCACCGCGGGAGGCACCGGGGAGCTGTTTTTT. This encodes CASTAGGTGELFF. Complete variable domain (other parts from reference TRBV2 and TRBJ2-2): EPEVTQTPSHQVTQMGQEVILRCVPISNHLYFYWYRQILGQKVEFLVSFYNNEISEKSEIFDDQFSVERPDGSNFTLKIRSTKLEDSAMYFCASTAGGTGELFFGEGSRLTVL.

This clone has a handful of counts. The V gene is TRBV28, the J gene TRBJ1-5; D call uncertain. From germline, CDR1 is MDHEN and CDR2 SYDVKM. The CDR3 totals 14 residues. V was trimmed by 6 bases and J by 6 bases, leaving 15 bases between them. The CDR3 region has the DNA TGTGCCAGCAGATTCCAACGGCCTATTCAGCCCCAGCATTTT. It is translated as CASRFQRPIQPQHF.

The J gene is TRBJ1-3, the V gene TRBV6-1; no definite D call. Germline V gene lookup returns CDR1 MNHNS and CDR2 SASEGT. The CDR3 totals 15 residues. The V and J ends lost 3 bases and 3 bases respectively, with 12 bases between them. The CDR3 loop reads CASSDQRGGGNTIYF. Here the CDR3 DNA reads TGTGCCAGCAGTGACCAACGAGGCGGTGGAAACACCATATATTTT.

The genes are TRBV5-1 and TRBJ1-4; D gene ambiguous. Germline V gene data show CDR1 as SGHRS and CDR2 as YFSETQ. The germline V and J ends were trimmed by 4 bases and 5 bases, with 9 bases remaining between them. The CDR3 is 13 amino acids. The CDR3 nucleotides are TGCGCCAGCAGCACCGGACCGAATGAAAAACTGTTTTTT. It yields the protein CASSTGPNEKLFF.

The gene calls are TRBV27 and TRBJ2-5, with D perhaps being TRBD1 or TRBD2 (5 bases each). This CDR3 is built from 13 residues. The germline V gene has CDR1 MNHEY and CDR2 SMNVEV (reference sequence). The V and J ends lost 5 bases and 5 bases respectively, with 12 bases between them. The CDR3 region is CASSPGTRETQYF. The CDR3 nucleotides are TGTGCCAGCAGTCCCGGGACGAGGGAGACCCAGTACTTC.

The chain combines TRBV6-6 with TRBJ1-5; a possible D gene is TRBD1 (5 bases). V lost 0 bases and J lost 3, with 6 bases in between. The CDR3 is 14 amino acids. Germline lookup yields CDR1 MNHNY and CDR2 SVGAGI (reference sequence). The CDR3 reads CASSYSGDNQPQHF. DNA for the CDR3: TGTGCCAGCAGTTACTCAGGGGACAATCAGCCCCAGCATTTT.

This chain links TRBV5-4 with TRBJ2-7, with 7 nucleotides matching TRBD1. This CDR3 has 14 amino acids. V trimming: 2 bases; J trimming: 5 bases; junction bases outside the gene matches: 7. In germline, CDR1 is SGHNT, CDR2 YYREEE (reference sequence). The DNA for the CDR3 is TGTGCCAGCAGCTTTACAGGGGTAGAACACGAGCAGTACTTC. This gives the protein CASSFTGVEHEQYF.

The V and J genes are TRBV6-6 and TRBJ2-5; D may be TRBD1 or TRBD2 (7 bases each). Per the germline V gene, CDR1 is MNHNY and CDR2 is SVGAGI (reference sequence). Between the trimmed V and J ends, which lost 4 bases and 5 bases, there was a span of 14 bases. CDR3 length: 14 residues. CDR3 in amino acids: CASSSPQGGETQYF. CDR3 bases: TGTGCCAGCAGTTCGCCTCAGGGGGGGGAGACCCAGTACTTC.

This rearrangement joins TRBV6-1 to TRBJ1-1; no firm D call. Germline CDR1 and CDR2: MNHNS and SASEGT. V dropped 2 bases and J dropped 8 bases, with 9 bases sitting between them. CDR3 length equals 12 residues. Here the CDR3 DNA reads TGTGCCAGCAGTGAACTACAGCTCGAAGCTTTCTTT. Translated: CASSELQLEAFF.

The chain employs TRBV7-9 and TRBJ2-7; 8 nucleotides align to TRBD1. The junction had 2 bases not matched to a gene; V was cut back by 5 bases and J by 5 bases. The CDR3 totals 12 residues. CDR1 SEHNR and CDR2 FQNEAQ come from the germline V gene (reference sequence). The CDR3 bases are TGTGCCAGCAGCGCACAGGGGGACGAGCAGTACTTC. It yields the protein CASSAQGDEQYF.

The genes are TRBV4-1 and TRBJ1-5; 9 nucleotides agree with TRBD1. CDR3 length: 16 amino acids. With 0 bases clipped from V and 5 bases from J, the junction kept 5 bases outside the gene matches. Germline assignment: CDR1 MGHRA and CDR2 YSYEKL. CDR3 in amino acids: CASSQDSWDRDQPQHF. The DNA of the CDR3 is TGCGCCAGCAGCCAAGATTCTTGGGACAGGGATCAGCCCCAGCATTTT.

A single count supports this clone. CDR3 DNA: TGTGCCAGCAGCTTGGATTCGGGCGGAGGTTCACCCCTCCACTTT. Its protein product is CASSLDSGGGSPLHF. The chain combines TRBV5-5 with TRBJ1-6; no definite D call. Germline V gene sequence: CDR1 SGHKS, CDR2 YYEKEE (reference sequence). The CDR3 length is 15 residues. V was trimmed by 0 bases and J by 9 bases, leaving 13 bases between them.

This clone rates as medium-sized. Other DNA sequences in the sample encode the same CDR3. This rearrangement joins TRBV15 to TRBJ1-1; D perhaps matches TRBD1 (5 bases). V was shortened by 3 bases and J by 0 bases, with 5 bases between the two germline ends. CDR3 length: 13 amino acids. The V gene's germline CDR1 is LNHNV and CDR2 YYDKDF (reference sequence). The CDR3 protein is CATSRGVNTEAFF. As DNA, the CDR3 is TGTGCCACCAGCAGGGGGGTGAACACTGAAGCTTTCTTT.

The V gene is TRBV28, the J gene TRBJ2-2, with 7 bases fitting TRBD1. The CDR3 sequence is 14 residues long. The ends lost 6 bases at V and 3 bases at J; junction bases unmatched: 4. The germline V gene has CDR1 MDHEN and CDR2 SYDVKM. CDR3 nucleotides: TGTGCCAGCAGCTCGACAGGGTACACCGGGGAGCTGTTTTTT. Translation gives CASSSTGYTGELFF.

The rearrangement joins TRBV10-1 to TRBJ2-2; D not resolved. Germline V lookup: CDR1 WNHNN, CDR2 SYGVQD (reference sequence). Trimming cost V 4 bases and J 7 bases, with 10 bases left between them. The CDR3 runs 13 residues. For the CDR3, the DNA is TGCGCCAGCAGTGCCGTCCAAAACGGGGAGCTGTTTTTT. Its translation is CASSAVQNGELFF.

The chain links TRBV11-3 to TRBJ2-3; TRBD1 is a possible D gene (6 bases). Trimming left V 5 bases short and J 7 bases short, with 13 bases between. The CDR3 length is 13 residues. The germline gives CDR1 SGHNT, CDR2 YENEEA. The CDR3 here is CASSIYRANTQYF. CDR3 nucleotide sequence: TGTGCCAGCAGCATATACAGGGCTAATACGCAGTATTTT.

The V and J genes are TRBV6-5 and TRBJ2-1; TRBD2 agrees at 8 bases. Trimming cost V 6 bases and J 7 bases; bases outside gene matches: 8. Germline V gene data show CDR1 as MNHEY and CDR2 as SVGAGI. This CDR3 is 14 amino acids long. The CDR3 loop is CASSLLPSGNEQFF. The CDR3, as DNA: TGTGCCAGCAGCCTGCTTCCTAGCGGGAATGAGCAGTTCTTC.

This clone was observed a few times. The chain employs TRBV7-9 and TRBJ1-1, with D perhaps TRBD1 (6 bases). Germline V CDR1 and CDR2: SEHNR, FQNEAQ (reference sequence). Between the trimmed V and J ends, which lost 3 bases and 7 bases, there was a span of 18 bases. The CDR3 is 15 residues long. The DNA for the CDR3 is TGTGCCAGCAGCTTCAATCGGGGGGCGAATAATGAAGCTTTCTTT. It translates to CASSFNRGANNEAFF.

This clone was counted once. The rearrangement joins TRBV19 to TRBJ2-3; D gene ambiguous. Germline CDR1 reads LNHDA; CDR2 reads SQIVND (reference sequence). The CDR3 has 14 amino acids. The V end lost 3 bases, the J end lost 2 bases, and 9 bases lay between the germline ends. The CDR3 sequence is CASSIASYTDTQYF. CDR3 DNA: TGTGCCAGTAGTATCGCGTCTTACACAGATACGCAGTATTTT.

This clone was detected only a few times. The J gene is TRBJ2-1, the V gene TRBV4-2; the match to TRBD2 covers 10 bases. Germline CDR1 and CDR2: LGHNA and YNFKEQ. J lost 10 bases, V lost 1 base, and 10 bases had no gene match. The CDR3 has 16 amino acids. In DNA form, the CDR3 reads TGTGCCAGCAGCCAAGGGGGGGCTAGCGGGAGTGGGGAGCAGTTCTTC. Its protein product is CASSQGGASGSGEQFF.